One sample yielded the 9 T cell receptor beta chains listed below, sequenced in a study of tissue T cells after allogeneic stem cell transplantation. Generated by immunoSEQ multiplex PCR, the TCRdb table keeps only in-frame clones and is missing some. The sample lists about 50,000 clones; over 65% were seen once. Sequencing was performed on sorted cells pooled from one or two spleens. Receptor source: a pool of C57BL/6 mice in good health.

Points on this clone: Mouse germline and gene names are used. Sequencing ends 1 residue short of the CDR3 end; the germline J gene provides the rest. The V and J genes are TRBV13-1 and TRBJ1-1, with 9 bases fitting TRBD1. Trimming took 3 bases from V and 6 from J; bases not matched to a gene: 3. Germline lookup yields CDR1 NSHNY and CDR2 SYGAGN. CDR3 length equals 13 residues. CDR3 residues: CASSGGQGPEVFF. The CDR3 DNA, read in part, is TGTGCCAGCAGTGGGGGACAGGGCCCAGAAGTCTTC.

About this clone itself: Mouse names are used for the genes. The CDR3 end lies 1 residue beyond the end of the read and is filled in from the germline J gene. V gene TRBV12-2 combines with J gene TRBJ1-4; D is perhaps TRBD1 (6 bases). The CDR3 covers 14 residues. V shed 1 base and J shed 4 bases, with 9 bases lying between them. Germline lookup yields CDR1 SGHLS and CDR2 HYDKME. CDR3 DNA (partial): TGTGCCAGCTCTCTGGGGGGGCGCAACGAAAGATTATTT. Translation: CASSLGGRNERLF. The full-length CDR3 reads as CASSLGGRNERLFF.

Notes on this clone: Mouse names are used for the genes. Read data end 1 residue before the CDR3 end; the end is taken from the germline J gene. This rearrangement joins TRBV13-1 to TRBJ1-1, with D tentatively TRBD1 (6 bases). Germline assignment: CDR1 NSHNY and CDR2 SYGAGN. The CDR3 sequence is 13 residues long. Trimming cost V 3 bases and J 2 bases, with 8 bases left between them. This CDR3 is CASSAQGNTEVFF. The covered CDR3 bases are TGTGCCAGCAGTGCACAGGGTAACACAGAAGTCTTC.

As for this clone: Germline and genes: mouse. Read sequence stops 1 residue before the CDR3 end, and the germline J gene provides the missing end. This rearrangement joins TRBV29 to TRBJ1-2; D is possibly TRBD1 (6 bases). CDR1 is MSHET, CDR2 SYDVDS, per germline. The germline V and J ends were trimmed by 3 bases and 0 bases, with 8 bases remaining between them. The CDR3 contains 14 residues. The DNA read from the CDR3 is TGTGCTAGCAGTTTCCAGGGGACAAACTCCGACTACACC. Protein: CASSFQGTNSDYT. Given in full, the CDR3 is CASSFQGTNSDYTF.

Worth noting for this clone: Gene and germline names: mouse. From the germline J gene comes the end of the CDR3, since the read stops 1 residue before it. The J gene is TRBJ2-2, the V gene TRBV5; D is perhaps TRBD1 (6 bases). V was shortened by 2 bases and J by 2 bases, with 6 bases between the two germline ends. Germline-derived CDR1 and CDR2 are LGHNA and YNLKQL (reference sequence). CDR3 size: 14 residues. CDR3 sequence reads: CASSQTGNTGQLYF. The sequenced CDR3 bases are TGTGCCAGCAGCCAAACAGGGAACACCGGGCAGCTCTAC.

This clone was recorded once. Gene names denote mouse genes. Sequencing ends 1 residue short of the CDR3 end; the germline J gene provides the rest. This rearrangement joins TRBV12-2 to TRBJ1-4, with D unresolved. The V gene lost 0 bases and the J gene lost 3 bases, with 10 bases spanning the gap. From germline, CDR1 is SGHLS and CDR2 HYDKME. CDR3 length: 15 amino acids. CDR3 residues: CASSLDTYPNERLFF. The covered CDR3 bases are TGTGCCAGCTCTCTCGACACTTACCCCAACGAAAGATTATTT.

With regard to this clone: The genes are named according to mouse. The sequenced fragment ends 1 residue before the CDR3 boundary, so the rest is inferred from the germline J gene. The V gene is TRBV1, the J gene TRBJ1-4; D remains unclear. The CDR3 is 14 amino acids. Trimming removed 2 bases at V and 0 bases at J, with 4 bases between. The germline V gene has CDR1 NSQYPW and CDR2 LRSPGD (reference sequence). CDR3 DNA, as far as it was read: TGCACCTGCAGTGCACAATTTTCCAACGAAAGATTATTT. Translated: CTCSAQFSNERLF. Given in full, the CDR3 is CTCSAQFSNERLFF.

Of note for this clone: Gene names are mouse gene names. The read comes to an end 1 residue before the CDR3 does, leaving the germline J gene to fill in the end. V gene TRBV13-1 combines with J gene TRBJ2-4, with D perhaps TRBD1 (6 bases). The CDR3 contains 12 residues. Trimming stripped 6 bases from V and 8 bases from J, with 13 bases between. Germline CDR1 reads NSHNY; CDR2 reads SYGAGN. CDR3 region: CASKEGDGTLYF. Incomplete CDR3 DNA: TGTGCCAGCAAAGAGGGGGATGGCACCTTGTAC.

This clone was observed a handful of times. Gene names and germline refer to mouse. The CDR3 end is not reached by the read, which stops 1 residue before it; the germline J gene fills it in. The rearrangement links TRBV3 to TRBJ2-7, with 11 nucleotides matching TRBD1. The CDR3 has 16 residues. Trimming cost V 3 bases and J 0 bases; bases outside gene matches: 4. CDR1 and CDR2 from the germline V gene are SNHLY and FYNGKV (reference sequence). The CDR3 spells CASSFPGQGGSYEQYF. Partial CDR3 DNA: TGTGCCAGCAGCTTCCCGGGACAGGGGGGCTCCTATGAACAGTAC.